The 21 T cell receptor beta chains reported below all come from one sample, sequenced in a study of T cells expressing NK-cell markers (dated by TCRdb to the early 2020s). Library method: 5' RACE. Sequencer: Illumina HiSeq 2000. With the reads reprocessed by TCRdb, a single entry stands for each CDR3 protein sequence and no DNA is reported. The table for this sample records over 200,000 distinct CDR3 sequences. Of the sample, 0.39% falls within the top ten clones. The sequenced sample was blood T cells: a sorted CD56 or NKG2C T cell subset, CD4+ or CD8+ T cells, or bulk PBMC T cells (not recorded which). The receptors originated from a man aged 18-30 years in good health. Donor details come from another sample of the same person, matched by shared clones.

This CDR3 is CASRGGTQQFF. V is TRBV11-2 and J is TRBJ2-1; TCRdb calls TRBD2, which cannot be checked without DNA. The CDR3 is 11 amino acids. Germline lookup yields CDR1 SGHAT and CDR2 FQNNGV.

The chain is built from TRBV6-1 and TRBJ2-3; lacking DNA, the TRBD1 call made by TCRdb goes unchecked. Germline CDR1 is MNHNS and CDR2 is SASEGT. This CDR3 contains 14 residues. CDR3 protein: CASSTRQGTDTQYF.

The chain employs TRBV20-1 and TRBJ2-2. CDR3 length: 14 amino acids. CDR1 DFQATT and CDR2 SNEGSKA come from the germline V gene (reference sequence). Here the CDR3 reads CSARGGLGTGELFF.

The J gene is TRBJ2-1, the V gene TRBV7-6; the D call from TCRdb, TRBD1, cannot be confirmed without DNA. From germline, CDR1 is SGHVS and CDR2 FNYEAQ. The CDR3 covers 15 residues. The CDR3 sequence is CASSSRQGVGGEQFF.

The CDR3 loop is CSAKRGAAFGYTF. This chain uses TRBV20-1 with TRBJ1-2; TCRdb's D call of TRBD1 is untestable without DNA. CDR3 size: 13 residues. The V gene's germline CDR1 is DFQATT and CDR2 SNEGSKA (reference sequence).

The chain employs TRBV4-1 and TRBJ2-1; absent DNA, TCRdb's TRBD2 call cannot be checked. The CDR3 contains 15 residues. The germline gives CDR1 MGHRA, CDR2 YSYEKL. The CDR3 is CASSQVIGPDNEQFF.

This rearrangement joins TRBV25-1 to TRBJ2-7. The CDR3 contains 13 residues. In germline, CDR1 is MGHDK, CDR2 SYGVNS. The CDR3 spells CASSRSGAYEQYF.

CDR3 protein: CAISEGFTSGSYEQYF. The gene calls are TRBV10-3 and TRBJ2-7; TCRdb calls TRBD2, which cannot be checked without DNA. The CDR3 consists of 16 residues. The germline V gene encodes CDR1 ENHRY and CDR2 SYGVKD.

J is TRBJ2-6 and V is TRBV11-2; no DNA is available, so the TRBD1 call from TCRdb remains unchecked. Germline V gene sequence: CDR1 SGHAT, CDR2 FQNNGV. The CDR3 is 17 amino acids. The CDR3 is CASSRDRAYSGANVLTF.

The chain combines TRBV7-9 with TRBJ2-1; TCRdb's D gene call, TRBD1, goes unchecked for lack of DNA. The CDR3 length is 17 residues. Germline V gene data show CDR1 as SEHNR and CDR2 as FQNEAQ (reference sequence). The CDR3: CASSPPSAHRGRGEQFF.

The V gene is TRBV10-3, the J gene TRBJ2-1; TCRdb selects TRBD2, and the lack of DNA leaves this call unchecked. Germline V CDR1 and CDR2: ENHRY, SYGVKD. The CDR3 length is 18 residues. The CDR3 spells CAISESALAGATYNEQFF.

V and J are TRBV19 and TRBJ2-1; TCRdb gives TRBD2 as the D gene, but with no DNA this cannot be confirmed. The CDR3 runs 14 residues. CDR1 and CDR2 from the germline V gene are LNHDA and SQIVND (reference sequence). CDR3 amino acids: CASSTLAGGVEQFF.

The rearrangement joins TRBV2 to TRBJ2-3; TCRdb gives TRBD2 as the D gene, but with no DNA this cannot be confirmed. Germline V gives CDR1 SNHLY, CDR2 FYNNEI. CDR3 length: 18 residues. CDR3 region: CASSEAASGRASTDTQYF.

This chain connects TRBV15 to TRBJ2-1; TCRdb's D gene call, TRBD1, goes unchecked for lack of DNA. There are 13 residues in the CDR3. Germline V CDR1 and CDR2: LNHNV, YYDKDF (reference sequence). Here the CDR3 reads CATSRRQGGEQFF.

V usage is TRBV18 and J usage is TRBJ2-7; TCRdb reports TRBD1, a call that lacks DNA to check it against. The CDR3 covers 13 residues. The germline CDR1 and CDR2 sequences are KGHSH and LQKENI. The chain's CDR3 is CASSPGTENEQYF.

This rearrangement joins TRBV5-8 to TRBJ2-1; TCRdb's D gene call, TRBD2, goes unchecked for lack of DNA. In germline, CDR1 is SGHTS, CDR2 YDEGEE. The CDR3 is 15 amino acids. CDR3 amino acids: CASSPVERENNEQFF. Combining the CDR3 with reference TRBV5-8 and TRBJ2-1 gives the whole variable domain EAGVTQSPTHLIKTRGQQATLRCSPISGHTSVYWYQQALGLGLQFLLWYDEGEERNRGNFPPRFSGRQFPNYSSELNVNALELEDSALYLCASSPVERENNEQFFGPGTRLTVL.

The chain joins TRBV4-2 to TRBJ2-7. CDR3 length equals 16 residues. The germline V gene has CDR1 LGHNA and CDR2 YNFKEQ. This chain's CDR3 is CASSQDLTASTYEQYF.

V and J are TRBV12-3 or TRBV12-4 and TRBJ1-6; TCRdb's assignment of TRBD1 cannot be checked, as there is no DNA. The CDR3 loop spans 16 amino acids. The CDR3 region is CASSSYGQGRHSPLHF.

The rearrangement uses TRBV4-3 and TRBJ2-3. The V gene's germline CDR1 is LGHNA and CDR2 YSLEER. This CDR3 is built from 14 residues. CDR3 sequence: CASSQGAQTDTQYF.

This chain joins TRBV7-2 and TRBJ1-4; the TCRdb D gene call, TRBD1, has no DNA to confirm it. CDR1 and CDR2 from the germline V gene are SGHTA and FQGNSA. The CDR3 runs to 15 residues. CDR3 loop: CASSYRTGTNEKLFF.

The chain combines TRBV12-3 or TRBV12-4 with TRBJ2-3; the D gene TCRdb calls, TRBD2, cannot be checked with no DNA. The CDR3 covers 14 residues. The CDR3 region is CASSLRGDTDTQYF.